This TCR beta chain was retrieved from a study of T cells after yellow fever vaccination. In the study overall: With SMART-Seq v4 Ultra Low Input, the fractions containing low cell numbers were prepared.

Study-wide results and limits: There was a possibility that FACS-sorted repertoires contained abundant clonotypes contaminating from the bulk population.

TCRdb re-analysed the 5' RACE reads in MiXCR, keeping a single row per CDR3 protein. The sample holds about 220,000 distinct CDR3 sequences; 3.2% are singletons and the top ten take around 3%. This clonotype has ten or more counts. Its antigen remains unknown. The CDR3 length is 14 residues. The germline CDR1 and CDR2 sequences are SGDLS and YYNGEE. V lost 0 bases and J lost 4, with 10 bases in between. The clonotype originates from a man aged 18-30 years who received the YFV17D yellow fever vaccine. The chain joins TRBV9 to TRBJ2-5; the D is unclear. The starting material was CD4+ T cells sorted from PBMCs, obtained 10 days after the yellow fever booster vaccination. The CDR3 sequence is CASSVGVGRETQYF. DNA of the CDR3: TGTGCCAGCAGCGTAGGTGTAGGCCGAGAGACCCAGTACTTC.